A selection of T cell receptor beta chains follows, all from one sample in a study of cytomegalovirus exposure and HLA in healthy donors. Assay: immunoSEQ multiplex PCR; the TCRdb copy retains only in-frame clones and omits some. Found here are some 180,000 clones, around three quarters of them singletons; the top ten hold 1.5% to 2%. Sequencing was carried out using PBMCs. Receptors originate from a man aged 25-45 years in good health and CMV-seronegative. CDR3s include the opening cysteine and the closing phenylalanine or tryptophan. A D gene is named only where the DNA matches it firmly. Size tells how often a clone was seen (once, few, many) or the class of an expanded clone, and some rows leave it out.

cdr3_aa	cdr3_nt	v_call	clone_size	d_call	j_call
CASSFFAGAGETQYF	TGTGCCAGCAGTTTTTTTGCAGGGGCCGGTGAGACCCAGTACTTC	TRBV27	NA	NA	TRBJ2-5
CASSRDRGFHGYTF	TGTGCCAGCAGTCGGGACAGGGGGTTCCATGGCTACACCTTC	TRBV2	NA	TRBD1	TRBJ1-2
CASSLRADTQYF	TGTGCCAGCAGCTTACGGGCAGATACGCAGTATTTT	TRBV11-3	NA	NA	TRBJ2-3
CASSLSGGYGYEQYF	TGTGCCAGCAGTTTATCGGGGGGATACGGATACGAGCAGTACTTC	TRBV27	NA	NA	TRBJ2-7
CSVAGGSYGYTF	TGCAGCGTGGCAGGGGGCTCCTATGGCTACACCTTC	TRBV29-1	NA	TRBD1	TRBJ1-2
CASSVDPGARADTQYF	TGTGCCAGCAGCGTAGACCCGGGAGCACGGGCAGATACGCAGTATTTT	TRBV9	NA	NA	TRBJ2-3
CASSLPTASSYEQYF	TGTGCCAGCAGCTTGCCAACAGCTTCCTCCTACGAGCAGTACTTC	TRBV5-6	NA	NA	TRBJ2-7
CASSLGGGYNEQFF	TGTGCCAGCAGCTTAGGTGGAGGGTACAATGAGCAGTTCTTC	TRBV7-3	NA	NA	TRBJ2-1
CASSSNLDRNLNIQYF	TGTGCCAGCAGTTCAAATCTCGACAGGAACTTAAACATTCAGTACTTC	TRBV27	once	NA	TRBJ2-4
CASSLEDYLTDTQYF	TGTGCCAGCAGCTTAGAGGACTACTTGACAGATACGCAGTATTTT	TRBV7-9	NA	NA	TRBJ2-3